Detailed here is one T cell receptor (beta chain). Its antigen remains unknown. This specimen belongs to a study of Tregs in tolerant kidney transplant recipients. The study, taken as a whole, reports: Changing PCR primers prevented nucleotide comparison between some patients' samples.

The CDR3 contains 17 residues. The V gene lost 1 base and the J gene lost 3 bases, with 19 bases spanning the gap. The germline V gene encodes CDR1 SGHRS and CDR2 YFSETQ. TCRdb keeps only in-frame clones here, not all; method: immunoSEQ multiplex PCR. The sample has approximately 60,000 clones; about 98% are singletons. This sequence was found in a human donor who received a combined kidney and bone marrow transplant. The chain has TRBV5-1 and TRBJ2-5; a possible D gene is TRBD2 (6 bases). Sequences were derived from Tregs from blood, sampled before the transplant. DNA for the CDR3: TGCGCCAGCAGCTTGATGTCCGGGACGGGCGGGGAAGAGACCCAGTACTTC. It encodes CASSLMSGTGGEETQYF.